These T cell receptor beta chains were read from a single sample in a study of T cells in localized non-small cell lung cancer. Repertoires were generated with immunoSEQ multiplex PCR, while TCRdb's copy carries only in-frame clones and drops some. The data contain about 82,000 clones, around 80% of them seen just once; the ten biggest clones take up about a fifth. Sequenced here: PBMCs, sampled before any cancer treatment. These receptors originate from a man between 40 and 70 years old with stage II squamous cell lung carcinoma. CDR3s include the opening cysteine and the closing phenylalanine or tryptophan. Each record gives: V gene, clone size, J gene, D gene, CDR3 protein, CDR3 DNA. A D gene is named only where the DNA matches it firmly. Size tells how often a clone was seen (once, few, many) or the class of an expanded clone, and some rows leave it out.

>TRBV6-4|-|TRBJ2-3|TRBD2
CASSDDSLSGRINTQYF
TGTGCCAGCAGTGACGATTCGCTTAGCGGGAGGATTAATACGCAGTATTTT
>TRBV4-1|-|TRBJ2-7|TRBD2
CASSQWGLDSGIVEQYF
TGCGCCAGCAGCCAATGGGGTCTGGATAGCGGGATAGTCGAGCAGTACTTC
>TRBV6-1|-|TRBJ2-3|-
CASSLRGGDTQYF
TGTGCCAGCAGTCTCAGGGGAGGAGATACGCAGTATTTT
>TRBV29-1|-|TRBJ2-3|-
CSVVERQDTQYF
TGCAGCGTTGTAGAGAGGCAAGATACGCAGTATTTT
>TRBV11-3|-|TRBJ2-5|TRBD1
CASSTGQGQTQYF
TGTGCCAGCAGCACGGGACAGGGCCAGACCCAGTACTTC
>TRBV6-1|-|TRBJ2-1|TRBD2
CASTRLAGENEQFF
TGTGCCAGCACCCGACTAGCGGGAGAGAATGAGCAGTTCTTC
>TRBV4-1|-|TRBJ2-4|-
CASSQDPGVSVAKNIQYF
TGCGCCAGCAGCCAAGACCCGGGAGTGTCGGTAGCCAAAAACATTCAGTACTTC
>TRBV11-2|-|TRBJ1-3|-
CASSFIGNTIYF
TGTGCCAGCAGCTTTATAGGAAACACCATATATTTT
>TRBV7-8|-|TRBJ1-5|-
CASSLTRPSMGQPQHF
TGTGCCAGCAGCTTAACCCGGCCGAGTATGGGGCAGCCCCAGCATTTT
>TRBV7-9|-|TRBJ1-2|-
CASSFGRGYGYTF
TGTGCCAGCAGCTTTGGAAGGGGTTATGGCTACACCTTC
>TRBV29-1|-|TRBJ1-1|-
CSVGQLEAFF
TGCAGCGTGGGGCAACTTGAAGCTTTCTTT
>TRBV7-2|-|TRBJ2-3|TRBD2
CASSSIAGEMAQYF
TGTGCCAGCAGCTCTATAGCGGGAGAAATGGCGCAGTATTTT
>TRBV7-3|few|TRBJ2-2|-
CASSLSGRNTGELFF
TGTGCCAGCAGCTTATCCGGCCGGAACACCGGGGAGCTGTTTTTT
>TRBV6-1|-|TRBJ2-3|-
CASSEPGQGSDTQYF
TGTGCCAGCAGTGAACCGGGACAAGGGTCAGATACGCAGTATTTT
>TRBV28|-|TRBJ1-1|TRBD1
CASSLLGTGGGAFF
TGTGCCAGCAGTTTACTCGGGACAGGGGGTGGAGCTTTCTTT
>TRBV18|few|TRBJ1-1|-
CASSGLAEAFF
TGTGCCAGCTCCGGGCTCGCTGAAGCTTTCTTT
>TRBV7-9|few|TRBJ2-3|-
CASSLGGPDTQYF
TGTGCCAGCAGCTTAGGAGGGCCAGATACGCAGTATTTT
>TRBV23-1|once|TRBJ2-5|TRBD2
CASSHRGLALAGGAETQYF
TGCGCCAGCAGTCACAGGGGCCTCGCACTAGCGGGAGGGGCGGAGACCCAGTACTTC
>TRBV27|-|TRBJ2-2|-
CASSFDANTGELFF
TGTGCCAGCAGTTTCGACGCGAACACCGGGGAGCTGTTTTTT
>TRBV5-1|few|TRBJ2-7|-
CASSLSPLASYEQYF
TGCGCCAGCAGCTTAAGTCCCTTAGCTTCCTACGAGCAGTACTTC
>TRBV5-4|-|TRBJ1-1|-
CASRGSANTEAFF
TGTGCCAGCAGGGGGTCCGCGAACACTGAAGCTTTCTTT
>TRBV27|once|TRBJ1-2|TRBD1
CASSFGQGAGDGYTF
TGTGCCAGCAGTTTCGGACAGGGGGCGGGGGATGGCTACACCTTC
>TRBV9|-|TRBJ1-4|-
CASSPSRGTNEKLFF
TGTGCCAGCAGCCCAAGTCGGGGGACTAATGAAAAACTGTTTTTT
>TRBV5-1|-|TRBJ2-2|-
CASSLERHGELFF
TGCGCCAGCAGCTTGGAGCGACACGGGGAGCTGTTTTTT
>TRBV6-6|-|TRBJ2-2|TRBD2
CASTRGRDTGELFF
TGTGCCAGCACCCGGGGGAGGGACACCGGGGAGCTGTTTTTT
>TRBV29-1|-|TRBJ2-1|TRBD1
CSADRGSYNEQFF
TGCAGCGCCGACAGGGGATCCTACAATGAGCAGTTCTTC
>TRBV4-1|-|TRBJ2-1|TRBD2
CASSVPGLANNEQFF
TGCGCCAGCAGTGTCCCGGGACTAGCTAACAATGAGCAGTTCTTC
>TRBV4-1|-|TRBJ2-1|-
CASSHPMPLAISYNEQFF
TGCGCCAGCAGCCATCCCATGCCTCTAGCGATCTCCTACAATGAGCAGTTCTTC
>TRBV9|-|TRBJ2-1|-
CASSVNARTEYLNNEQFF
TGTGCCAGCAGCGTAAACGCACGGACAGAGTACTTGAACAATGAGCAGTTCTTC
>TRBV9|few|TRBJ1-3|-
CASSTIPGPGNTIYF
TGTGCCAGCAGCACAATACCGGGACCTGGAAACACCATATATTTT
>TRBV4-1|-|TRBJ1-1|-
CASSQEGGTLNTEAFF
TGCGCCAGCAGCCAAGAAGGGGGGACTCTGAACACTGAAGCTTTCTTT
>TRBV9|-|TRBJ2-2|TRBD2
CASSLPTIAGGNTGELFF
TGTGCCAGCAGCCTACCGACCATAGCGGGGGGTAACACCGGGGAGCTGTTTTTT
>TRBV28|-|TRBJ1-1|-
CASRTTDTEAFF
TGTGCCAGCAGGACGACAGACACTGAAGCTTTCTTT
>TRBV29-1|-|TRBJ2-5|TRBD1
CSVAAGTGTGETQYF
TGCAGCGTCGCCGCCGGGACAGGGACCGGAGAGACCCAGTACTTC
>TRBV7-6|-|TRBJ2-7|-
CASSPLPEGYEQYF
TGTGCCAGCAGCCCACTTCCAGAGGGCTACGAGCAGTACTTC
>TRBV28|-|TRBJ2-1|TRBD2
CASSSDSGTRMFMTEQFF
TGTGCCAGCAGCTCAGACTCAGGGACTAGGATGTTTATGACTGAGCAGTTCTTC
>TRBV5-1|-|TRBJ2-5|-
CASSLGRERKETQYF
TGCGCCAGCAGCTTGGGTCGTGAGCGGAAAGAGACCCAGTACTTC
>TRBV6-6|-|TRBJ1-2|-
CASSYSGTDYGYTF
TGTGCCAGCAGTTACTCGGGGACCGACTATGGCTACACCTTC
>TRBV5-1|-|TRBJ2-1|TRBD1
CASSLRQGPYNEQFF
TGCGCCAGCAGCTTGAGACAGGGACCGTACAATGAGCAGTTCTTC
>TRBV7-6|medium-sized|TRBJ1-1|-
CASSPHGNTEAFF
TGTGCCAGCAGCCCCCATGGGAACACTGAAGCTTTCTTT
>TRBV7-9|once|TRBJ2-1|TRBD2
CASSHRAALRGLYNEQFF
TGTGCCAGCAGCCACAGAGCTGCCTTGCGGGGGTTATACAATGAGCAGTTCTTC
>TRBV28|-|TRBJ1-2|-
CASSLGGIYGYTF
TGTGCCAGCAGTTTAGGCGGAATCTATGGCTACACCTTC
>TRBV7-2|once|TRBJ1-1|-
CASTLEGQLNTEAFF
TGTGCCAGCACCCTCGAGGGGCAGTTGAACACTGAAGCTTTCTTT
>TRBV30|-|TRBJ2-6|-
CAWVRETGANVLTF
TGTGCCTGGGTGAGAGAGACCGGGGCCAACGTCCTGACTTTC
>TRBV7-6|-|TRBJ2-1|TRBD2
CASSSPSGRLYNEQFF
TGTGCCAGCAGCTCCCCAAGCGGGAGGCTGTACAATGAGCAGTTCTTC
>TRBV28|-|TRBJ1-2|TRBD1
CASSPPSRGAGYTF
TGTGCCAGCAGTCCCCCCAGCAGGGGGGCTGGCTACACCTTC
>TRBV4-2|-|TRBJ2-7|TRBD2
CASSREAGTYEQYF
TGTGCCAGCAGCCGAGAAGCGGGGACCTACGAGCAGTACTTC
>TRBV10-3|-|TRBJ2-5|-
CAISEQAQETQYF
TGTGCCATCAGTGAGCAAGCACAAGAGACCCAGTACTTC
>TRBV2|-|TRBJ2-2|-
CASSERHTGELFF
TGTGCCAGCAGTGAGAGGCACACCGGGGAGCTGTTTTTT
>TRBV7-9|-|TRBJ2-1|-
CASSFRTYNEQFF
TGTGCCAGCAGCTTTCGGACCTACAATGAGCAGTTCTTC
>TRBV7-3|-|TRBJ2-1|-
CASSTSRVGVNEQFF
TGTGCCAGCAGCACTTCTAGGGTGGGGGTCAATGAGCAGTTCTTC
>TRBV18|-|TRBJ1-2|-
CASSPPVGGFPSSYGYTF
TGTGCCAGCTCACCACCGGTGGGGGGTTTTCCGTCCTCCTATGGCTACACCTTC
>TRBV7-9|-|TRBJ2-1|TRBD1
CASNFRDRGIDEQFF
TGTGCCAGCAACTTCCGGGACAGGGGGATCGATGAGCAGTTCTTC
>TRBV7-9|once|TRBJ2-1|-
CASSRRGSYNEQFF
TGTGCCAGCAGCCGCAGAGGGTCCTACAATGAGCAGTTCTTC
>TRBV9|-|TRBJ2-1|-
CASSVVHGADNEQFF
TGTGCCAGCAGCGTAGTGCATGGGGCAGACAATGAGCAGTTCTTC
>TRBV11-2|-|TRBJ2-1|-
CASSQGVHEQFF
TGTGCCAGCAGCCAAGGGGTGCATGAGCAGTTCTTC
>TRBV19|-|TRBJ2-2|-
CASSPVVGGTGELFF
TGTGCCAGTAGCCCCGTCGTAGGTGGCACCGGGGAGCTGTTTTTT
>TRBV5-6|-|TRBJ2-2|-
CASSYIIPGELFF
TGTGCCAGCAGCTACATCATCCCCGGGGAGCTGTTTTTT
>TRBV28|-|TRBJ1-2|-
CASSFGGRGEGYTF
TGTGCCAGCAGTTTCGGCGGGAGGGGGGAAGGCTACACCTTC